These T cell receptor beta chains were read from a single sample in a study of blood T cell repertoires in COVID-19. Produced via immunoSEQ multiplex PCR; TCRdb's table is partial and in-frame only. The data show 150,000 or so clones, around 80% seen once. Sequences were obtained from peripheral blood. All receptors derive from a human donor with acute or convalescent COVID-19. The donor label of this sample is uncertain. Both conserved end residues are part of each CDR3. A D gene is named only where the DNA matches it firmly. Clone size is not always given. Where it is, it says once, few, many or a class for expanded clones.

size | D | J | V | CDR3 | DNA
. | . | TRBJ2-3 | TRBV19 | CASTTWGGPTDTQYF | TGTGCCAGTACCACCTGGGGGGGGCCTACAGATACGCAGTATTTT
. | . | TRBJ1-1 | TRBV7-8 | CASSPTGHNTEAFF | TGTGCCAGCAGCCCAACTGGACACAACACTGAAGCTTTCTTT
. | TRBD1 | TRBJ1-6 | TRBV19 | CASSIGDSNSPLHF | TGTGCCAGTAGTATAGGGGACAGCAATTCACCCCTCCACTTT
. | TRBD1 | TRBJ2-3 | TRBV9 | CASSAGLAGQGEDTQYF | TGTGCCAGCAGCGCCGGACTCGCGGGACAGGGGGAAGATACGCAGTATTTT
. | . | TRBJ1-1 | TRBV7-9 | CASSFDGSGTEAFF | TGTGCCAGCAGCTTCGACGGTTCGGGCACTGAAGCTTTCTTT
once | . | TRBJ1-1 | TRBV2 | CASSLSEGTEAFF | TGTGCCAGCAGCCTATCTGAGGGCACTGAAGCTTTCTTT
. | . | TRBJ1-3 | TRBV4-1 | CASSQDEGAGNTIYF | TGCGCCAGCAGCCAAGATGAGGGCGCTGGAAACACCATATATTTT
. | . | TRBJ1-1 | TRBV2 | CASTTVMNTEAFF | TGTGCCAGCACTACAGTCATGAACACTGAAGCTTTCTTT
. | . | TRBJ2-7 | TRBV5-1 | CASSLGVRQLDEQYF | TGCGCCAGCAGCTTGGGCGTCCGACAACTCGACGAGCAGTACTTC
once | . | TRBJ1-2 | TRBV6-8 | CASSDPQGNGYTF | TGTGCCAGCAGTGACCCCCAGGGGAATGGCTACACCTTC
. | TRBD1 | TRBJ1-6 | TRBV6-5 | CASSSRTGGRSPLHF | TGTGCCAGCAGTTCCAGAACAGGGGGGCGTTCACCCCTCCACTTT
. | TRBD1 | TRBJ1-2 | TRBV19 | CASSTRQGYYGYTF | TGTGCCAGTAGTACGAGACAGGGGTACTATGGCTACACCTTC
. | . | TRBJ1-4 | TRBV12-3/TRBV12-4 | CASSYSREKLFF | TGTGCCAGCAGCTACTCCAGGGAAAAACTGTTTTTT
. | . | TRBJ2-1 | TRBV6-2/TRBV6-3 | CASSSRGSLGTAGNEQFF | TGTGCCAGCAGTTCACGAGGTTCGTTAGGGACGGCGGGGAATGAGCAGTTCTTC
. | . | TRBJ1-1 | TRBV29-1 | CSVGAGGTEAFF | TGCAGCGTTGGGGCAGGAGGCACTGAAGCTTTCTTT
. | TRBD1 | TRBJ1-6 | TRBV6-5 | CAARGPNSPLHF | TGTGCCGCGAGGGGGCCCAATTCACCCCTCCACTTT
. | . | TRBJ1-1 | TRBV6-5 | CASSYSSLSRGTEAFF | TGTGCCAGCAGTTACTCGAGTCTAAGCAGGGGCACTGAAGCTTTCTTT
. | . | TRBJ1-1 | TRBV9 | CASSGKGLNTEAFF | TGTGCCAGCAGCGGTAAGGGGCTGAACACTGAAGCTTTCTTT
. | . | TRBJ1-1 | TRBV18 | CASSPGGVLFTEAFF | TGTGCCAGCTCACCAGGGGGGGTTCTATTCACTGAAGCTTTCTTT
. | . | TRBJ1-5 | TRBV5-1 | CASSRDSSNQPQHF | TGCGCCAGCAGTCGAGACAGTAGCAATCAGCCCCAGCATTTT
. | . | TRBJ1-4 | TRBV6-2/TRBV6-3 | CASSYEIATNEKLFF | TGTGCCAGCAGTTACGAGATTGCAACTAATGAAAAACTGTTTTTT
. | . | TRBJ1-2 | TRBV9 | CASSVAPETNYGYTF | TGTGCCAGCAGCGTAGCTCCGGAGACTAACTATGGCTACACCTTC
. | TRBD1 | TRBJ1-1 | TRBV10-3 | CAINDRGNTEAFF | TGTGCCATCAATGACAGGGGTAACACTGAAGCTTTCTTT
. | . | TRBJ1-6 | TRBV7-9 | CASSLGLAVSGDSPLHF | TGTGCCAGCAGCTTAGGACTCGCCGTCTCCGGGGATTCACCCCTCCACTTT
once | TRBD1 | TRBJ2-7 | TRBV6-6 | CASSTPDRGTYEQYF | TGTGCCAGCAGTACGCCCGACAGGGGGACCTACGAGCAGTACTTC
. | . | TRBJ1-2 | TRBV5-5 | CASSYYREGLGGYTF | TGTGCCAGCAGCTACTACAGGGAGGGGCTGGGTGGCTACACCTTC
. | TRBD1 | TRBJ1-2 | TRBV18 | CASSPGTGNNYGYTF | TGTGCCAGCTCACCCGGGACAGGGAATAACTATGGCTACACCTTC
. | . | TRBJ2-7 | TRBV5-1 | CASRRALDYEQYF | TGCGCCAGCAGACGCGCTCTTGATTACGAGCAGTACTTC
. | . | TRBJ1-4 | TRBV30 | CAWSSETVRNEKLFF | TGTGCCTGGAGCTCCGAGACAGTCAGGAATGAAAAACTGTTTTTT
. | . | TRBJ1-4 | TRBV5-4 | CASSLYSGRDGPNEKLFF | TGTGCCAGCAGCTTGTATTCGGGGAGGGACGGACCAAATGAAAAACTGTTTTTT
. | . | TRBJ1-2 | TRBV25-1 | CASSDAALRGYTF | TGTGCCAGCAGTGATGCAGCCCTGCGGGGCTACACCTTC
. | . | TRBJ2-7 | TRBV7-9 | CASSSGRGGYEQYF | TGTGCCAGCAGCTCGGGCCGGGGTGGGTACGAGCAGTACTTC
. | . | TRBJ1-2 | TRBV27 | CASTTTSGGPYGYTF | TGTGCCAGCACAACTACCTCGGGGGGTCCCTATGGCTACACCTTC
. | TRBD1 | TRBJ1-5 | TRBV19 | CASSTGGGNQPQHF | TGTGCCAGTTCAACAGGGGGTGGGAATCAGCCCCAGCATTTT
. | TRBD1 | TRBJ2-2 | TRBV5-1 | CASSPRTGGARGTGELFF | TGCGCCAGCAGCCCAAGGACAGGGGGCGCACGGGGCACCGGGGAGCTGTTTTTT
few | . | TRBJ1-1 | TRBV5-5 | CASSLAAGINTEAFF | TGTGCCAGCAGCTTGGCCGCGGGAATAAACACTGAAGCTTTCTTT
. | TRBD1 | TRBJ2-1 | TRBV7-2 | CARMSRDRAFGEQFF | TGTGCCAGAATGTCCCGGGACAGGGCATTTGGTGAGCAGTTCTTC
. | . | TRBJ2-6 | TRBV6-2/TRBV6-3 | CASSSRGTSGANVLTF | TGTGCCAGCAGTTCACGGGGAACCTCTGGGGCCAACGTCCTGACTTTC
. | TRBD1 | TRBJ1-2 | TRBV6-5 | CASSYRTGGYTF | TGTGCCAGCAGTTACAGGACAGGGGGCTACACCTTC
. | . | TRBJ1-4 | TRBV2 | CASRTGQTATNEKLFF | TGTGCCAGCAGAACAGGACAGACCGCAACTAATGAAAAACTGTTTTTT
. | TRBD1 | TRBJ1-4 | TRBV19 | CASSRTGRSTNEKLFF | TGTGCCAGTAGTCGGACAGGGAGGTCAACTAATGAAAAACTGTTTTTT
few | . | TRBJ1-2 | TRBV7-9 | CASSLSAGRGYTF | TGTGCCAGCAGCTTAAGTGCAGGGCGAGGCTACACCTTC
. | . | TRBJ1-6 | TRBV12-5 | CASAPDISGSPLHF | TGTGCTAGTGCCCCGGACATTTCTGGTTCACCCCTCCACTTT
. | TRBD1 | TRBJ2-1 | TRBV7-8 | CASSQRQGTYNEQFF | TGTGCCAGCAGCCAGAGACAGGGGACCTACAATGAGCAGTTCTTC
. | . | TRBJ2-7 | TRBV5-4 | CASSSSLNAGAYEQYF | TGTGCCAGCAGCTCATCTTTAAACGCCGGGGCCTACGAGCAGTACTTC
. | . | TRBJ2-3 | TRBV29-1 | CSAELSHTDTQYF | TGCAGCGCTGAACTGAGCCACACAGATACGCAGTATTTT
. | . | TRBJ1-2 | TRBV2 | CASSLQGNYGYTF | TGTGCCAGCAGTTTGCAGGGCAATTATGGCTACACCTTC
. | TRBD1 | TRBJ2-7 | TRBV11-2 | CASSRGTGDYEQYF | TGTGCCAGCAGCCGTGGGACAGGGGACTACGAGCAGTACTTC
. | TRBD1 | TRBJ1-5 | TRBV18 | CASSPRVQGAFGQPQHF | TGTGCCAGCTCACCACGTGTACAGGGGGCGTTTGGTCAGCCCCAGCATTTT
. | . | TRBJ1-1 | TRBV9 | CASMGARTEAFF | TGTGCCAGCATGGGGGCTCGTACTGAAGCTTTCTTT
. | . | TRBJ1-2 | TRBV5-1 | CASSGLQEGPGYTF | TGCGCCAGCAGCGGATTGCAGGAGGGCCCCGGCTACACCTTC
. | TRBD1 | TRBJ1-2 | TRBV6-5 | CASSRGQVGSYGYTF | TGTGCCAGCAGTCGGGGACAGGTCGGGAGCTATGGCTACACCTTC
. | . | TRBJ2-2 | TRBV5-5 | CASSPRLGTHTGELFF | TGTGCCAGCAGCCCGAGGTTGGGGACACACACCGGGGAGCTGTTTTTT